This T cell receptor (beta chain) is from a study of blood T cell repertoires in COVID-19. Study-wide background: Acute-phase and convalescent COVID-19 samples originated in the United States, Italy and Spain. Nucleic acid was either cDNA or gDNA, and it came from T cells, B-cell-depleted T cells, or PBMCs.

In the original processing: How many nucleated cells were present was estimated from reference gene primer amplification. Sequencing used immunoSEQ multiplex PCR; TCRdb keeps in-frame clones, though not all of them. V, J and clone size derive from that table, while D and trimming were established from the DNA sequence. Of 350,000 or so clones detected, about 86% appear once; the ten largest clones hold 2.5% to 3.5%. Germline assignment: CDR1 LGHDT and CDR2 YNNKEL (reference sequence). The CDR3 has 14 residues. The V gene end was trimmed by 11 bases and the J gene end by 4 bases; junction bases not matched to a gene: 13.

J is TRBJ1-2 and V is TRBV3-1 (or the pseudogene TRBV3-2); 7 bases fit TRBD1. This receptor was identified in a man aged 30 to 39 with active or convalescent COVID-19. The material sequenced was peripheral blood. In nucleotides, the CDR3 is TGTGCCGGTGGACAGGTTCCACCTCTCTATGGCTACACCTTC. Translated, it gives CAGGQVPPLYGYTF.